The next 12 T cell receptor beta chains were all read from a single sample in a study of T cells in Graves' hyperthyroidism and ophthalmopathy. Amplification of TCR beta CDR3 regions used RNA as the template. A set of HTBI primers served as the primers for a first-round RT-PCR of the TCR CDR3. From the multiplex PCR reads, TCRdb called clonotypes with MiXCR, one entry per CDR3 protein. The sample includes about 700,000 distinct CDR3 sequences, 45% seen only once; the top ten take roughly 6.5%. Sequenced input: peripheral blood or thyroid tissue (not recorded which). These receptors were collected from an adult man with Graves' disease, either hyperthyroidism or ophthalmopathy (not recorded which).

CDR3 sequence (DNA): TGTGCCAGTTCCAAACGGGAAACTTATGGCTACACCTTC. Its translation is CASSKRETYGYTF. The rearrangement links TRBV19 to TRBJ1-2; D uncertain. Germline V lookup: CDR1 LNHDA, CDR2 SQIVND (reference sequence). Trimming pared 8 bases from V and 5 bases from J, leaving 15 bases between. The CDR3 loop spans 13 amino acids.

This clonotype has ten or more counts. The genes are TRBV7-2 and TRBJ1-1; D not certain. The CDR3 has 13 residues. V lost 3 bases, J lost 8 bases, and 13 bases lay in between. CDR1 and CDR2 (germline): SGHTA, FQGNSA. CDR3 residues: CASSLFGGSEAFF. The CDR3 DNA reads as TGTGCCAGCAGCTTGTTTGGAGGTAGCGAAGCTTTCTTT.

The V and J genes are TRBV5-8 and TRBJ1-2; TRBD1 aligns across 7 bases. Germline V gene sequence: CDR1 SGHTS, CDR2 YDEGEE. The length of the CDR3 is 15 residues. V was pared by 1 base and J by 2 bases, with 5 bases of the junction left unmatched. The CDR3, as DNA: TGTGCCAGCAGCTTGCCAGGGGGATCCAACTATGGCTACACCTTC. Translated: CASSLPGGSNYGYTF. The full variable domain, with the rest looked up from reference TRBV5-8 and TRBJ1-2, is EAGVTQSPTHLIKTRGQQATLRCSPISGHTSVYWYQQALGLGLQFLLWYDEGEERNRGNFPPRFSGRQFPNYSSELNVNALELEDSALYLCASSLPGGSNYGYTFGSGTRLTVV.

The sample holds a few counts of this clonotype. The chain couples TRBV9 to TRBJ2-7; perhaps TRBD1 as D (6 bases). Looked up from germline, CDR1 is SGDLS and CDR2 is YYNGEE. CDR3 length: 16 amino acids. V was clipped by 0 bases and J by 0 bases, with 13 bases between them. The CDR3 protein is CASSVAAGDSSYEQYF. The CDR3 DNA reads as TGTGCCAGCAGCGTAGCGGCAGGGGATAGCTCCTACGAGCAGTACTTC. The whole variable domain, remainder taken from reference TRBV9 and TRBJ2-7, is DSGVTQTPKHLITATGQRVTLRCSPRSGDLSVYWYQQSLDQGLQFLIQYYNGEERAKGNILERFSAQQFPDLHSELNLSSLELGDSALYFCASSVAAGDSSYEQYFGPGTRLTVT.

The chain is built from TRBV20-1 and TRBJ1-4; a weak D match, TRBD1 (6 bases). Germline-derived CDR1 and CDR2 are DFQATT and SNEGSKA (reference sequence). The CDR3 has 13 residues. V lost 5 bases and J lost 8, with 15 bases in between. The CDR3 here is CSAGDGTSEKLFF. CDR3 in DNA: TGCAGTGCTGGGGACGGGACATCCGAAAAACTGTTTTTT.

A word on this clonotype: A clone one base away is much larger, so this may be a read error. The chain employs TRBV7-2 and TRBJ1-3; D unresolved. The CDR3 contains 12 residues. Germline CDR1 reads SGHTA; CDR2 reads FQGNSA. CDR3 in amino acids: CAGSWTPPSIYF. DNA for the CDR3: TGTGCCGGCAGTTGGACCCCCCCCTCCATATATTTT.

V and J are TRBV5-5 and TRBJ1-4; the D is unclear. The germline gives CDR1 SGHKS, CDR2 YYEKEE (reference sequence). V was cut by 0 bases and J by 8 bases, with 11 bases left in between. The CDR3 loop spans 14 amino acids. CDR3 loop: CASSLGLRAEKLFF. The CDR3 DNA reads as TGTGCCAGCAGCTTGGGACTGAGGGCCGAAAAACTGTTTTTT.

This sequence joins TRBV25-1 and TRBJ2-7, with 7 bases matching TRBD1. Germline V CDR1 and CDR2: MGHDK, SYGVNS. The trim removed 3 bases at V and 3 bases at J, leaving 5 bases unmatched. This CDR3 contains 14 residues. The CDR3 protein is CASSERTGFYEQYF. CDR3 sequence (DNA): TGTGCCAGCAGTGAGAGGACAGGATTCTACGAGCAGTACTTC.

Concerning this clonotype itself: An end of the junction differs from the germline gene, which may be a read error. This chain uses TRBV24-1 with TRBJ2-7; 8 bases line up with TRBD1. CDR1 and CDR2 from the germline V gene are KGHDR and SFDVKD. The CDR3 loop spans 15 amino acids. This chain's CDR3 is CATSDRQGTLYEQCF. CDR3 nucleotide sequence: TGTGCCACCAGTGATCGACAGGGGACTCTCTACGAGCAGTGCTTC.

The chain links TRBV5-1 to TRBJ1-2, with 11 bases that match TRBD1. Germline V CDR1 and CDR2: SGHRS, YFSETQ. This CDR3 comprises 14 residues. The J segment lost 4 bases and the V segment lost 7 bases, leaving 6 bases of the junction unmatched. CDR3 nucleotide sequence: TGCGCCAGCCGCCGGGACAGGGGGACCTATGGCTACACCTTC. Residues: CASRRDRGTYGYTF.

The V and J genes are TRBV5-1 and TRBJ2-5, with D possibly matching TRBD1 (7 bases). The length of the CDR3 is 15 residues. CDR1 and CDR2 (germline): SGHRS, YFSETQ. V dropped 5 bases and J dropped 4 bases, with 18 bases sitting between them. The CDR3 region is CASRPRGTEGETQYF. The CDR3 bases are TGCGCCAGCAGGCCACGCGGGACAGAGGGAGAGACCCAGTACTTC.

About this clonotype itself: This sequence may be a read error, since a much larger clone differs from it by one base. CDR3 region: CAISESRTGQETQYF. CDR3 in DNA: TGTGCCATCAGTGAGTCAAGGACAGGCCAAGAGACCCAGTACTTC. V and J are TRBV10-3 and TRBJ2-5; TRBD1 matches at 7 bases. The CDR3 is 15 residues long. Per germline, CDR1 ENHRY and CDR2 SYGVKD. The trim removed 0 bases at V and 1 base at J, leaving 2 bases unmatched.